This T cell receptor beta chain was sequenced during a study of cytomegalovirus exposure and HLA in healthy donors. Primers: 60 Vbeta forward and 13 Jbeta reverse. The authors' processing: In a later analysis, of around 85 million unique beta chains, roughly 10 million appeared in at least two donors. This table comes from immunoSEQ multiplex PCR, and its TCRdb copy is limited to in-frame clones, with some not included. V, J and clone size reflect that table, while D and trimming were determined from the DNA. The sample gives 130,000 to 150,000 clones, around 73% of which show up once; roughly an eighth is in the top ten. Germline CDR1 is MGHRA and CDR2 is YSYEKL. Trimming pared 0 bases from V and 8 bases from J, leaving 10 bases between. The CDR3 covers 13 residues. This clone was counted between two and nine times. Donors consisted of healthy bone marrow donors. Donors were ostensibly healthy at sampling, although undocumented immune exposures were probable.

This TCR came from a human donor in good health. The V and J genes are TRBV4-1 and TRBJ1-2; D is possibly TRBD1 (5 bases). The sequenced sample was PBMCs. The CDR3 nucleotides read TGCGCCAGCAGCCAAGATTTTAAGGGGGGCTACACCTTC. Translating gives CASSQDFKGGYTF.